The 20 T cell receptor beta chains in this list originate from one sample, sequenced in a study of beta chain features in type 1 diabetes. Study-wide points: Patients with Type 1 diabetes showed moderately but significantly shorter TCRB CDR3s in all four CD4+ subsets.

Their antigen targets remain unknown. As every portion of the isolated RNA was reverse transcribed, the sequencing read expressed TCRB transcripts. Assay: immunoSEQ multiplex PCR; the TCRdb copy retains only in-frame clones and omits some. Of roughly 340,000 clones listed, approximately 12% were seen once; the top ten hold 0.013% to 0.015%. The sequenced sample was naive CD4+ T cells from blood. These receptors all come from a woman aged 18-35 years with type 1 diabetes.

This clone has more than one count but fewer than ten. This chain uses TRBV27 with TRBJ2-1; 9 bases are shared with TRBD2. V was clipped by 4 bases and J by 5 bases; unmatched bases: 6. Germline V CDR1 and CDR2: MNHEY, SMNVEV (reference sequence). This CDR3 is built from 15 residues. The DNA for the CDR3 is TGTGCCAGCAGTTGGGGACTAGCCCTCGACAATGAGCAGTTCTTC. Translation: CASSWGLALDNEQFF.

A few counts support this clone. The rearrangement links TRBV7-9 to TRBJ1-2; TRBD1 might be the D (5 bases). V lost 6 bases and J 6 bases, leaving 14 bases between the germline ends. Germline lookup yields CDR1 SEHNR and CDR2 FQNEAQ (reference sequence). The CDR3 has 13 residues. The CDR3 loop reads CASRQGPNDGYTF. The CDR3 nucleotides are TGTGCCAGCAGGCAGGGCCCCAACGATGGCTACACCTTC.

This clone has more than one count but fewer than ten. This CDR3 reads CASSSQQVPSYNEQFF. The CDR3 nucleotides read TGTGCCAGCAGCTCCCAACAGGTACCCTCCTACAATGAGCAGTTCTTC. The chain uses TRBV7-2 and TRBJ2-1; maybe TRBD1 (5 bases). Looked up from germline, CDR1 is SGHTA and CDR2 is FQGNSA. The CDR3 is made up of 16 amino acids. The ends were cut back, 4 bases at V and 0 bases at J, with 13 bases in the middle.

This chain joins TRBV11-3 and TRBJ2-2; D gene uncertain. Germline CDR1 and CDR2: SGHNT and YENEEA. The V end was cut by 1 base, the J end by 6 bases, with 6 bases between. This CDR3 is built from 13 residues. CDR3 nucleotide sequence: TGTGCCAGCAGCTTAGGCCTAGCCGGGGAGCTGTTTTTT. Protein product: CASSLGLAGELFF.

There are a few counts of this clone. The V call is TRBV5-1, the J call TRBJ1-2; 9 bases map to TRBD1. V lost 4 bases, J lost 4 bases, and 8 bases stayed unmatched. Germline V gene lookup returns CDR1 SGHRS and CDR2 YFSETQ. The CDR3 extends over 15 amino acids. The CDR3: CASSPTGGLPYGYTF. CDR3 in DNA: TGCGCCAGCAGCCCAACAGGGGGCCTGCCCTATGGCTACACCTTC. Based on the CDR3 plus reference TRBV5-1 and TRBJ1-2, the full variable domain is KAGVTQTPRYLIKTRGQQVTLSCSPISGHRSVSWYQQTPGQGLQFLFEYFSETQRNKGNFPGRFSGRQFSNSRSEMNVSTLELGDSALYLCASSPTGGLPYGYTFGSGTRLTVV.

This clone came up a few times. The chain employs TRBV5-4 and TRBJ1-2; 8 bases are a match to TRBD1. The CDR3 runs to 14 residues. Germline V gene data show CDR1 as SGHNT and CDR2 as YYREEE (reference sequence). The V and J ends lost 1 base and 4 bases, in that order; junction bases with no gene match: 3. In DNA form, the CDR3 reads TGTGCCAGCAGCTTGTACAGGGGGGCCTATGGCTACACCTTC. Its protein product is CASSLYRGAYGYTF.

CDR3 coding DNA: TGTGCCAGCATCCTCCAGGGAGGCTACGAGCAGTACTTC. Its translation is CASILQGGYEQYF. The rearrangement joins TRBV28 to TRBJ2-7; D might be TRBD2 (6 bases). V was shortened by 7 bases and J by 3 bases, with 13 bases between the two germline ends. The CDR3 runs 13 residues. Looked up from germline, CDR1 is MDHEN and CDR2 is SYDVKM.

In this sample, this clone turned up a few times. V and J are TRBV5-1 and TRBJ2-3; D unclear. This CDR3 has 16 amino acids. Germline CDR1 is SGHRS and CDR2 is YFSETQ. V lost 2 bases and J 0 bases, leaving 13 bases between the germline ends. DNA for the CDR3: TGCGCCAGCAGCTTAGTTTGGCGGCCTAGCACAGATACGCAGTATTTT. It translates to CASSLVWRPSTDTQYF.

The CDR3 sequence: CAWGGTGGYEQYF. CDR3 nucleotide sequence: TGTGCCTGGGGCGGGACAGGGGGTTACGAGCAGTACTTC. The chain is built from TRBV30 and TRBJ2-7, with TRBD1 matching over 11 bases. V shed 5 bases and J 4 bases; nucleotides not matched to a gene: 4. CDR3 length: 13 amino acids. Germline V lookup: CDR1 GTSNPN, CDR2 SVGIG (reference sequence).

Only a few counts were recorded for this clone. The CDR3 bases are TGTGCCAGCAGCGGACTAGCGGGAACCTACGAGCAGTACTTC. It yields the protein CASSGLAGTYEQYF. This chain joins TRBV2 and TRBJ2-7; the match to TRBD2 covers 12 bases. Germline trimming cut 6 bases from V and 2 bases from J; bases unmatched to any gene: 2. The CDR3 sequence is 14 residues long. In germline, CDR1 is SNHLY, CDR2 FYNNEI.

J is TRBJ2-3 and V is TRBV4-3; 9 bases are shared with TRBD2. CDR1 LGHNA and CDR2 YSLEER come from the germline V gene. The CDR3 loop spans 16 amino acids. The junction had 6 bases not matched to a gene; V was cut back by 2 bases and J by 3 bases. In DNA form, the CDR3 reads TGCGCCAGCAGCCAAACCACCCTAGCGGGAACAGATACGCAGTATTTT. The encoded protein is CASSQTTLAGTDTQYF.

This chain joins TRBV5-1 and TRBJ2-1; TRBD1 matches 8 bases. Germline V gene data show CDR1 as SGHRS and CDR2 as YFSETQ. The V segment lost 3 bases and the J segment 5 bases; nucleotides outside the gene matches: 7. The CDR3 totals 15 residues. CDR3 in DNA: TGCGCCAGCAGCTCCCGGACAGGGTATGACAATGAGCAGTTCTTC. Its translation: CASSSRTGYDNEQFF.

The chain couples TRBV9 to TRBJ2-1, with 13 positions matching TRBD2. This CDR3 has 17 amino acids. CDR1 is SGDLS, CDR2 YYNGEE, per germline. V lost 0 bases to trimming and J lost 5 bases; unmatched junction nucleotides: 5. The CDR3 here is CASSVGVGTSGDNEQFF. Here the CDR3 DNA reads TGTGCCAGCAGCGTAGGGGTTGGGACTAGCGGGGACAATGAGCAGTTCTTC.

Only one count was recorded for this clone. The rearrangement joins TRBV28 to TRBJ2-7; the match to TRBD1 covers 12 bases. Germline V gene data show CDR1 as MDHEN and CDR2 as SYDVKM. This CDR3 comprises 17 residues. The V and J ends lost 5 bases and 5 bases, in that order; junction bases with no gene match: 13. The CDR3 nucleotides are TGTGCCAGCAGTCGTCCGGTGGGACAGGGGGCGAAAAACGAGCAGTACGTC. Its translation is CASSRPVGQGAKNEQYV.

The chain has TRBV5-6 and TRBJ2-3; D is perhaps TRBD2 (5 bases). The V gene lost 7 bases and the J gene lost 6 bases, with 9 bases spanning the gap. CDR3 length equals 11 residues. Per the germline V gene, CDR1 is SGHDT and CDR2 is YYEEEE. The CDR3 loop is CASQLGDTQYF. The CDR3 DNA is TGTGCCAGCCAACTAGGGGATACGCAGTATTTT.

V usage is TRBV5-4 and J usage is TRBJ2-3; 8 nucleotides align to TRBD2. There are 16 residues in the CDR3. Germline-derived CDR1 and CDR2 are SGHNT and YYREEE (reference sequence). Trimming removed 4 bases from V and 2 bases from J; junction bases left unmatched: 9. DNA of the CDR3: TGTGCCAGCAGCCCCGAGAGCGGGAGTGCCACAGATACGCAGTATTTT. It specifies CASSPESGSATDTQYF.

A few counts support this clone. The chain uses TRBV19 and TRBJ2-7; 7 bases fit TRBD1. Per germline, CDR1 LNHDA and CDR2 SQIVND (reference sequence). This CDR3 contains 16 residues. V lost 4 bases and J lost 3; bases outside the gene matches: 12. The CDR3 spells CASSTGQWGRSYEQYF. In DNA form, the CDR3 reads TGTGCCAGTAGTACGGGACAGTGGGGTAGGAGCTACGAGCAGTACTTC.

The V call is TRBV19, the J call TRBJ2-3, with TRBD2 matching over 8 bases. Trimming cost V 3 bases and J 4 bases; bases outside gene matches: 18. Germline V CDR1 and CDR2: LNHDA, SQIVND (reference sequence). CDR3 length equals 19 residues. The CDR3 DNA reads TGTGCCAGTAGTATGGTTCGGGGGGGCAGAGGGCCGTTAGCAGATACGCAGTATTTT. It encodes CASSMVRGGRGPLADTQYF. The whole variable domain, remainder taken from reference TRBV19 and TRBJ2-3, is DGGITQSPKYLFRKEGQNVTLSCEQNLNHDAMYWYRQDPGQGLRLIYYSQIVNDFQKGDIAEGYSVSREKKESFPLTVTSAQKNPTAFYLCASSMVRGGRGPLADTQYFGPGTRLTVL.

This clone was seen a few times. The rearrangement links TRBV28 to TRBJ1-1; D remains unclear. Germline CDR1 reads MDHEN; CDR2 reads SYDVKM. The germline V and J ends were trimmed by 4 bases and 1 base, with 13 bases remaining between them. The CDR3 is 15 amino acids. CDR3 sequence (DNA): TGTGCCAGCAGTTCTGGACCGGCGGGGAACACTGAAGCTTTCTTT. Translating it yields CASSSGPAGNTEAFF.

The chain has TRBV11-2 and TRBJ2-7; 7 bases line up with TRBD2. Germline CDR1 is SGHAT and CDR2 is FQNNGV. CDR3 length: 15 residues. V shed 5 bases and J 7 bases; nucleotides not matched to a gene: 14. The CDR3 DNA is TGTGCCAGCAGCCCGGGGGGTAGCCCCTTGGGGGAGCAGTACGTC. It yields the protein CASSPGGSPLGEQYV.